The next 24 T cell receptor beta chains were all read from a single sample in a study of blood T cell repertoires in COVID-19. Assay: immunoSEQ multiplex PCR; the TCRdb copy retains only in-frame clones and omits some. Of 400,000 to 450,000 clones in the sample, around nine tenths were seen once. The sample comprised peripheral blood. These receptors all come from a woman in her thirties or forties with COVID-19, enrolled during active disease.

As concerns this clone: A junction boundary mismatches the germline segment, possibly from a read error. The rearrangement uses TRBV28 and TRBJ2-7, with 9 positions matching TRBD2. CDR1 and CDR2 (germline): MDHEN, SYDVKM. This CDR3 has 16 amino acids. This CDR3 is CASSLWGGRDSHEQYF. CDR3 in DNA: TGTGCCAGCAGTTTATGGGGCGGGAGGGACTCCCACGAGCAGTACTTC.

This clone was seen just once. The CDR3 is CASSPFSGGSSYNEQFF. DNA for the CDR3: TGTGCCAGCAGCCCCTTTAGCGGGGGGAGTTCCTACAATGAGCAGTTCTTC. V and J are TRBV7-9 and TRBJ2-1, with TRBD2 identical over 10 bases. V gave up 5 bases and J gave up 1 base; unmatched junction bases: 8. The CDR3 is 17 residues long. Germline CDR1 SEHNR, CDR2 FQNEAQ (reference sequence).

This chain uses TRBV7-3 with TRBJ2-1, with D possibly matching TRBD2 (6 bases). Trimming removed 6 bases from V and 1 base from J, with 25 bases in between. This CDR3 comprises 19 residues. Germline V gene lookup returns CDR1 SGHTA and CDR2 FQGTGA. CDR3 residues: CASRRAPGSAGASYNEQFF. The DNA for the CDR3 is TGTGCCAGCAGAAGGGCCCCCGGGAGCGCCGGAGCGTCCTACAATGAGCAGTTCTTC.

The rearrangement joins TRBV7-2 to TRBJ1-1; D is ambiguous. The CDR3 has 15 amino acids. CDR1 is SGHTA and CDR2 is FQGNSA in the germline V gene. The V gene lost 0 bases and the J gene lost 4 bases, with 12 bases spanning the gap. The CDR3 region has the DNA TGTGCCAGCAGCTTAGCGTTTCGGGATTTCACTGAAGCTTTCTTT. This gives the protein CASSLAFRDFTEAFF.

The CDR3 DNA follows: TGTGCCAGCAGGCCGCTGTTACACGGGGAGCTGTTTTTT. The encoded protein is CASRPLLHGELFF. This chain joins TRBV12-3 or TRBV12-4 and TRBJ2-2; D is unresolved. The ends were cut back, 6 bases at V and 7 bases at J, with 12 bases in the middle. CDR3 length: 13 amino acids.

This chain links TRBV21-1 with TRBJ1-5; TRBD1 is the table's D call, not checked against the DNA. TRBV21-1 is classified as a pseudogene. This CDR3 has 13 amino acids. The DNA of the CDR3 is TGTGCCAGCAGAGGACAGGCCAATCAGCCCCAGCATTTT. This encodes CASRGQANQPQHF.

The chain uses TRBV28 and TRBJ1-4; 7 nucleotides align to TRBD1. The CDR3 is made up of 14 amino acids. The V gene end was trimmed by 4 bases and the J gene end by 6 bases; junction bases not matched to a gene: 5. Germline loops: CDR1 MDHEN, CDR2 SYDVKM. The CDR3 loop is CASSSTGIDEKLFF. In DNA, the CDR3 is TGTGCCAGCAGTTCGACAGGGATCGATGAAAAACTGTTTTTT.

This sequence joins TRBV28 and TRBJ1-1; the D gene is possibly TRBD1 (6 bases). This CDR3 is 16 amino acids long. The ends were cut back, 10 bases at V and 2 bases at J, with 23 bases in the middle. From germline, CDR1 is MDHEN and CDR2 SYDVKM. The CDR3 DNA is TGTGCCATCAGATCCCTCCGTCTCAGGGGAAACACTGAAGCTTTCTTT. This translates into CAIRSLRLRGNTEAFF.

J is TRBJ2-7 and V is TRBV5-4, with 10 bases that match TRBD1. V lost 3 bases to trimming and J lost 6 bases; unmatched junction nucleotides: 9. The CDR3 loop spans 15 amino acids. The germline V gene has CDR1 SGHNT and CDR2 YYREEE (reference sequence). CDR3: CASSSPGQGRSEQYF. In DNA, the CDR3 is TGTGCCAGCAGCTCACCGGGACAGGGGCGTTCCGAGCAGTACTTC.

The chain recombines TRBV28 with TRBJ1-2; D is perhaps TRBD1 (6 bases). The CDR3 loop spans 16 amino acids. In germline, CDR1 is MDHEN, CDR2 SYDVKM. Trimming took off 2 bases at V and 7 bases at J, with 20 bases between the two ends. The CDR3 is CASSLNGRGMVGGYTF. CDR3 in DNA: TGTGCCAGCAGTTTAAATGGCAGGGGAATGGTCGGTGGCTACACCTTC.

This clone was recorded only once. The chain carries TRBV7-9 and TRBJ1-6; D is possibly TRBD1 (6 bases). Trimming took 5 bases from V and 0 from J, leaving 14 bases between them. Germline V lookup: CDR1 SEHNR, CDR2 FQNEAQ (reference sequence). CDR3 length: 17 amino acids. CDR3 amino acids: CASSSTGTSSYNSPLHF. The CDR3 DNA reads TGTGCCAGCAGCAGTACAGGGACGAGCTCCTATAATTCACCCCTCCACTTT.

The chain is built from TRBV7-2 and TRBJ1-5; possibly TRBD1 for D (6 bases). Trimming left V 3 bases short and J 1 base short, with 10 bases between. Germline CDR1 SGHTA, CDR2 FQGNSA. The CDR3 loop spans 15 amino acids. The CDR3 loop reads CASSFGTGSNQPQHF. The CDR3 region has the DNA TGTGCCAGCAGCTTTGGTACAGGGAGCAATCAGCCCCAGCATTTT. Complete variable domain (other parts from reference TRBV7-2 and TRBJ1-5): GAGVSQSPSNKVTEKGKDVELRCDPISGHTALYWYRQSLGQGLEFLIYFQGNSAPDKSGLPSDRFSAERTGGSVSTLTIQRTQQEDSAVYLCASSFGTGSNQPQHFGDGTRLSIL.

This chain connects TRBV5-3 to TRBJ2-7; 10 nucleotides match TRBD2. TRBV5-3 is recorded as an ORF, its role being uncertain. V lost 0 bases and J lost 3; bases outside the gene matches: 9. The CDR3 length is 17 residues. The CDR3 protein is CARSLALVTSGNYEQYF. The CDR3 bases are TGTGCCAGAAGCTTGGCTCTAGTAACTAGCGGGAACTACGAGCAGTACTTC.

The chain combines TRBV28 with TRBJ1-2, with TRBD1 identical over 9 bases. Per the germline V gene, CDR1 is MDHEN and CDR2 is SYDVKM. This CDR3 region has 17 residues. V shed 2 bases and J 6 bases; nucleotides not matched to a gene: 13. CDR3 region: CASSLMGQGPLGDGYTF. The CDR3 DNA follows: TGTGCCAGCAGTTTAATGGGACAGGGTCCCCTCGGTGATGGCTACACCTTC.

This clone was seen once. The chain recombines TRBV7-9 with TRBJ1-2, with a weak D call TRBD1 (6 bases). Germline CDR1 reads SEHNR; CDR2 reads FQNEAQ (reference sequence). This CDR3 contains 14 residues. Trimming shortened V by 7 bases and J by 5 bases, and 17 bases separated the two germline ends. The CDR3 sequence: CASTHLQGVYGYTF. CDR3 nucleotides: TGTGCCAGCACCCATTTACAGGGCGTTTATGGCTACACCTTC.

In this sample, this clone turned up once. This sequence joins TRBV7-6 and TRBJ1-3; TRBD1 might be the D (6 bases). This CDR3 is built from 19 residues. Deletions cut 1 base from V and 1 base from J, with 20 bases between. CDR1 is SGHVS and CDR2 is FNYEAQ in the germline V gene. The CDR3 DNA reads TGTGCCAGCAGCTTAGTGGTTCAGGGGACGCACAGATCTGGAAACACCATATATTTT. Encoded protein: CASSLVVQGTHRSGNTIYF.

The chain is built from TRBV4-3 and TRBJ2-1, with a tentative D call TRBD2 (5 bases). CDR1 and CDR2 from the germline V gene are LGHNA and YSLEER. The CDR3 runs to 21 residues. Deletions cut 5 bases from V and 1 base from J, with 30 bases between. CDR3 region: CASSDSLTPTRPFWSYNEQFF. The DNA of the CDR3 is TGCGCCAGCAGCGATAGCTTAACGCCCACTAGACCTTTTTGGTCCTACAATGAGCAGTTCTTC.

The CDR3 here is CASSQPQGEAEAFF. The CDR3, as DNA: TGCGCCAGCAGCCAGCCACAGGGGGAAGCTGAAGCTTTCTTT. The V gene is TRBV5-1, the J gene TRBJ1-1, with 8 bases identical to TRBD1. This CDR3 comprises 14 residues. After removal of 4 bases from V and 6 bases from J, the junction contained 8 bases not matched to a gene. Germline values: CDR1 SGHRS, CDR2 YFSETQ.

This chain joins TRBV30 and TRBJ1-4, with 10 bases that match TRBD1. Trimming took 8 bases from V and 8 from J; bases not matched to a gene: 5. Germline CDR1 reads GTSNPN; CDR2 reads SVGIG (reference sequence). This CDR3 has 12 amino acids. The CDR3 is CAGDRGGEKLFF. Here the CDR3 DNA reads TGTGCCGGGGACAGGGGTGGGGAAAAACTGTTTTTT. Full variable domain (outside the CDR3, taken from reference TRBV30 and TRBJ1-4): SQTIHQWPATLVQPVGSPLSLECTVEGTSNPNLYWYRQAAGRGLQLLFYSVGIGQISSEVPQNLSASRPQDRQFILSSKKLLLSDSGFYLCAGDRGGEKLFFGSGTQLSVL.

This clone was seen a single time. V gene TRBV29-1 combines with J gene TRBJ2-7; the D is unclear. Germline CDR1 reads SQVTM; CDR2 reads ANQGSEA. The length of the CDR3 is 12 residues. Trimming removed 1 base at V and 4 bases at J, with 8 bases between. The chain's CDR3 is CSVEGQTYEQYF. The CDR3 nucleotides are TGCAGCGTTGAAGGACAAACTTACGAGCAGTACTTC.

The gene calls are TRBV6-1 and TRBJ1-5; D is unresolved. Trimming took 0 bases from V and 7 from J, leaving 16 bases between them. Germline CDR1 MNHNS, CDR2 SASEGT. CDR3 length equals 16 residues. CDR3 loop: CASSEATVGLRQPQHF. Here the CDR3 DNA reads TGTGCCAGCAGTGAAGCGACGGTTGGGCTTAGACAGCCCCAGCATTTT.

This clone was picked up one time. This chain links TRBV7-9 with TRBJ2-1, with a possible D match to TRBD2 (6 bases). CDR3 size: 12 residues. The V gene's germline CDR1 is SEHNR and CDR2 FQNEAQ (reference sequence). V lost 5 bases, J lost 10 bases, and 12 bases lay in between. The CDR3: CASSGGIGEQFF. In DNA form, the CDR3 reads TGTGCCAGCAGCGGGGGGATTGGCGAGCAGTTCTTC. The full variable domain, its missing parts supplied by reference TRBV7-9 and TRBJ2-1, is DTGVSQNPRHKITKRGQNVTFRCDPISEHNRLYWYRQTLGQGPEFLTYFQNEAQLEKSRLLSDRFSAERPKGSFSTLEIQRTEQGDSAMYLCASSGGIGEQFFGPGTRLTVL.

This chain connects TRBV9 to TRBJ2-2, with 9 bases matching TRBD1. Germline loops: CDR1 SGDLS, CDR2 YYNGEE. CDR3 length: 16 amino acids. J was trimmed by 0 bases and V by 4 bases; bases with no gene match: 4. The CDR3 DNA reads as TGTGCCAGCAGCATCCGGGACAGGGCGAACACCGGGGAGCTGTTTTTT. It specifies CASSIRDRANTGELFF.

The rearrangement uses TRBV5-4 and TRBJ1-5, with a tentative D call TRBD1 (5 bases). V lost 2 bases, J lost 7 bases, and 10 bases lay in between. Per germline, CDR1 SGHNT and CDR2 YYREEE (reference sequence). This CDR3 comprises 13 residues. This CDR3 is CASSFGRDQPQHF. The CDR3 DNA reads TGTGCCAGCAGCTTTGGGCGGGACCAGCCCCAGCATTTT.